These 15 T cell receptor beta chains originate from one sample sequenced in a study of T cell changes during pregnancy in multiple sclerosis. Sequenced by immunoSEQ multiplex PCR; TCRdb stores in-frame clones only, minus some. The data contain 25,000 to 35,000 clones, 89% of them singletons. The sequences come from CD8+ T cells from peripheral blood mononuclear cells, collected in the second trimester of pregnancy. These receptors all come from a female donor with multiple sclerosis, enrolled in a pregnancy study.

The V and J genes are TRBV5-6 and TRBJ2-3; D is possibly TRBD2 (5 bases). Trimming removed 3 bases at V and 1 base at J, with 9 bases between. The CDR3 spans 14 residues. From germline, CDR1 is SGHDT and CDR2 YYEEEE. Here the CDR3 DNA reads TGTGCCAGCAGCTCGGAGGATGGCACAGATACGCAGTATTTT. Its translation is CASSSEDGTDTQYF. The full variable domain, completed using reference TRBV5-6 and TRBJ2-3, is DAGVTQSPTHLIKTRGQQVTLRCSPKSGHDTVSWYQQALGQGPQFIFQYYEEEERQRGNFPDRFSGHQFPNYSSELNVNALLLGDSALYLCASSSEDGTDTQYFGPGTRLTVL.

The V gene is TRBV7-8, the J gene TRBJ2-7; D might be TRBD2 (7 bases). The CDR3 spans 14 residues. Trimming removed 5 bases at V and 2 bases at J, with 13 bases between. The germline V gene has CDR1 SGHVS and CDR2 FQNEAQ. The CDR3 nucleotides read TGTGCCAGCAGCCCTAGGGGGACTACCTACGAGCAGTACTTC. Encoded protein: CASSPRGTTYEQYF. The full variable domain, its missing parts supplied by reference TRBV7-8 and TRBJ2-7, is GAGVSQSPRYKVAKRGQDVALRCDPISGHVSLFWYQQALGQGPEFLTYFQNEAQLDKSGLPSDRFFAERPEGSVSTLKIQRTQQEDSAVYLCASSPRGTTYEQYFGPGTRLTVT.

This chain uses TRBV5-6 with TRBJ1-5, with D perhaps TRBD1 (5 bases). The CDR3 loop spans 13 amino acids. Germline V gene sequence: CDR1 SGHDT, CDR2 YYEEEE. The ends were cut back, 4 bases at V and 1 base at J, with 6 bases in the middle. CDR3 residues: CASSRQSNQPQHF. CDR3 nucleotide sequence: TGTGCCAGCAGCCGACAGAGCAATCAGCCCCAGCATTTT.

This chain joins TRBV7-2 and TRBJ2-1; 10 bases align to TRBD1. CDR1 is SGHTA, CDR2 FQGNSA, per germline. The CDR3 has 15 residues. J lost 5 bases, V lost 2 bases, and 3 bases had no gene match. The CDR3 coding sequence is TGTGCCAGCAGCTTACGGGACAGGGGAAACAATGAGCAGTTCTTC. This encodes CASSLRDRGNNEQFF.

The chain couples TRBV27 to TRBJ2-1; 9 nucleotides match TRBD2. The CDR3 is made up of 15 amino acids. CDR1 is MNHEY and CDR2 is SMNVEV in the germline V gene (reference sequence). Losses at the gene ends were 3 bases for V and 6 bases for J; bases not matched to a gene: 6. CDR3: CASSFGQREVNEQFF. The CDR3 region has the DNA TGTGCCAGCAGTTTCGGGCAGCGGGAGGTCAATGAGCAGTTCTTC.

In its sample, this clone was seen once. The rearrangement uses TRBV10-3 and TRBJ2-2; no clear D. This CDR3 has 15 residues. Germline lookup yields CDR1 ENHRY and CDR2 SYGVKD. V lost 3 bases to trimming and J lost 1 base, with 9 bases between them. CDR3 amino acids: CAISDTEKNTGELFF. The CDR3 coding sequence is TGTGCCATCAGTGACACTGAGAAGAACACCGGGGAGCTGTTTTTT.

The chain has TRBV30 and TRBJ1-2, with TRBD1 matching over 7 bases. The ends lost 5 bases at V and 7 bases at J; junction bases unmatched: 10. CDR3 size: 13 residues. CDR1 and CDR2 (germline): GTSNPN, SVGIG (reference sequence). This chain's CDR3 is CAWYLTGESGYTF. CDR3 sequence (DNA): TGTGCCTGGTATCTTACAGGGGAGAGTGGCTACACCTTC.

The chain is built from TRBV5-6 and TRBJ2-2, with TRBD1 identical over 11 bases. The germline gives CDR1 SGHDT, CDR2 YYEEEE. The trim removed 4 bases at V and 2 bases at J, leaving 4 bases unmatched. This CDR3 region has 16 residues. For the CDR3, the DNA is TGTGCCAGCAGCCGGGGGACAGGGGGTAACACCGGGGAGCTGTTTTTT. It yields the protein CASSRGTGGNTGELFF.

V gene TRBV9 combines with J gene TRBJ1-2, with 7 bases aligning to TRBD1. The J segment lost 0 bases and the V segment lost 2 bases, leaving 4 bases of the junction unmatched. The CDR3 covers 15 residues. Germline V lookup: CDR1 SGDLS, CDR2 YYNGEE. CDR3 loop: CASSVTGESNYGYTF. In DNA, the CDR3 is TGTGCCAGCAGCGTCACAGGGGAATCTAACTATGGCTACACCTTC.

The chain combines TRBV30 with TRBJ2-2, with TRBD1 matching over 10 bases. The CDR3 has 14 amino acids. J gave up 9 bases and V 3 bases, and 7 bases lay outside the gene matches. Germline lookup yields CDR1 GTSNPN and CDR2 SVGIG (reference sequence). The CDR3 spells CAWSPAGQGWELFF. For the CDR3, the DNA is TGTGCCTGGAGCCCCGCGGGACAGGGGTGGGAGCTGTTTTTT.

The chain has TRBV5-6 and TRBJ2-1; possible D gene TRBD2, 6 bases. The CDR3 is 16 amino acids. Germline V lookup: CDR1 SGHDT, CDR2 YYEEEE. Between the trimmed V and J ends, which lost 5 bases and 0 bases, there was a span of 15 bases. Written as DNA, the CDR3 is TGTGCCAGCAGTCGAGAGTTTAGCGGCTCCTACAATGAGCAGTTCTTC. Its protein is CASSREFSGSYNEQFF. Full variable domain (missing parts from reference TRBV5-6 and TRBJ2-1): DAGVTQSPTHLIKTRGQQVTLRCSPKSGHDTVSWYQQALGQGPQFIFQYYEEEERQRGNFPDRFSGHQFPNYSSELNVNALLLGDSALYLCASSREFSGSYNEQFFGPGTRLTVL.

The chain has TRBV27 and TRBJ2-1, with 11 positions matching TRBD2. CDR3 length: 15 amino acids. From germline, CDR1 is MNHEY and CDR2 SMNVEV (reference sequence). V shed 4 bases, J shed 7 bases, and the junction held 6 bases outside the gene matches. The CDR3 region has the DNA TGTGCCAGCAGTTACCCGGGACTAGCGGCAAATGAGCAGTTCTTC. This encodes CASSYPGLAANEQFF.

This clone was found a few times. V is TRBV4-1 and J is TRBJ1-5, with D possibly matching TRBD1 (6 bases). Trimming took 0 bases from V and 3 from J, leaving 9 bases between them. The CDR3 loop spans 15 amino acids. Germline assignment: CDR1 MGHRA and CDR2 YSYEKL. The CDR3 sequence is CASSQEGGINQPQHF. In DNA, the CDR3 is TGCGCCAGCAGCCAAGAAGGGGGTATCAATCAGCCCCAGCATTTT.

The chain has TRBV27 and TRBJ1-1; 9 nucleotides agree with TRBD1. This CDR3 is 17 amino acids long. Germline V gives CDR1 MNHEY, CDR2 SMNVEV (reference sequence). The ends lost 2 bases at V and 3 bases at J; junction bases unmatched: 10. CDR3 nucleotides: TGTGCCAGCAGTTTAACCCGACCCGACAGGGGGTACACTGAAGCTTTCTTT. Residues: CASSLTRPDRGYTEAFF.

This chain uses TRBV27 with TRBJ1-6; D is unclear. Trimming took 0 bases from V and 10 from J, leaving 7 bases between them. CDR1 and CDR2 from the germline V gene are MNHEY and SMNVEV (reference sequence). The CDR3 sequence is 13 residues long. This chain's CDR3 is CASSLSRGSPLHF. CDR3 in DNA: TGTGCCAGCAGTTTATCGCGAGGGTCACCCCTCCACTTT.